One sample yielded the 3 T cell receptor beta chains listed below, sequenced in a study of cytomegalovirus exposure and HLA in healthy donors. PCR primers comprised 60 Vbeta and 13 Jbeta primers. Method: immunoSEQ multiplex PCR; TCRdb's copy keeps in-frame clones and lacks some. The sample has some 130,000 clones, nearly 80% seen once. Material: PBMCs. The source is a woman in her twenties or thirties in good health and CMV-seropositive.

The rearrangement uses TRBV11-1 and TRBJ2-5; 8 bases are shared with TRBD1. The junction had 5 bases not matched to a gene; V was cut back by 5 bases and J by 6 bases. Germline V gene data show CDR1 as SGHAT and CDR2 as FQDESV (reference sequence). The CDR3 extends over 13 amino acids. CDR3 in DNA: TGTGCCAGCAGCAGACAGGGGATGAAGACCCAGTACTTC. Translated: CASSRQGMKTQYF.

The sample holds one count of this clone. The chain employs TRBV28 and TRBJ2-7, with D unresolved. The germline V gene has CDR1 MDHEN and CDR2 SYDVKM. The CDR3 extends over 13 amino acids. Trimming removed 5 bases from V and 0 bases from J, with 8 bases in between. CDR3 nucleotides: TGTGCCAGCAGTCCCGGGTCCTCCTACGAGCAGTACTTC. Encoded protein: CASSPGSSYEQYF. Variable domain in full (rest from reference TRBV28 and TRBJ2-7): DVKVTQSSRYLVKRTGEKVFLECVQDMDHENMFWYRQDPGLGLRLIYFSYDVKMKEKGDIPEGYSVSREKKERFSLILESASTNQTSMYLCASSPGSSYEQYFGPGTRLTVT.

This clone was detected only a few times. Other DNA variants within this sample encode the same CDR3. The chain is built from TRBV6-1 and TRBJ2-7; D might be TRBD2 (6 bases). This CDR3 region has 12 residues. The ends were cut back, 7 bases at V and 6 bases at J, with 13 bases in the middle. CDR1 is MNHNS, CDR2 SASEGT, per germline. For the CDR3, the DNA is TGTGCCAGCAAGAGGACTACAATCGAGCAGTACTTC. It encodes CASKRTTIEQYF.